This T cell receptor beta chain was obtained from a study of long-term antiretroviral therapy in people with HIV. Findings of the study overall: CDR3 lengths in HIV samples spanned a narrower range than controls. Clonotypes expanded prior to ART showed repertoire dominance at all sampled time points.

Specimens held about 0.85-11 million cryopreserved PBMC prior to DNA extraction. With regard to this clone: Its antigen is still unknown.

The CDR3 is 14 residues long. J gave up 5 bases and V 6 bases, and 9 bases lay outside the gene matches. CDR1 and CDR2 (germline): SQVTM, ANQGSEA. The libraries were made with immunoSEQ v3.0 at survey level. The assay was immunoSEQ multiplex PCR, and TCRdb's table has in-frame clones only and misses some. The sample lists 25,000 to 35,000 clones, around nine tenths occurring once. The receptor was isolated from a woman aged 40 to 50 with HIV. Sequencing used unsorted PBMCs, obtained 5 to 5.5 years after starting antiretroviral therapy. The gene calls are TRBV29-1 and TRBJ1-1; 10 nucleotides line up with TRBD1. The CDR3 DNA is TGCAGCGTCGCGACAGGGGGCAAGGGGACTGAAGCTTTCTTT. It translates to CSVATGGKGTEAFF.